These 9 T cell receptor beta chains were all obtained from the same sample, sequenced in a study of long-term antiretroviral therapy in people with HIV. A v3.0 immunoSEQ assay was performed at survey level. This table comes from immunoSEQ multiplex PCR, and its TCRdb copy is limited to in-frame clones, with some not included. The profile covers over 25,000 clones, with around 90% appearing a single time and approximately 8.3% taken by the ten largest. Sequenced here: unsorted PBMCs, sampled 3.2 years before starting antiretroviral therapy. The receptor source for this set is a man aged 45-65 years with HIV.

The V call is TRBV6-6, the J call TRBJ1-6; D is perhaps TRBD1 (6 bases). Trimming pared 2 bases from V and 6 bases from J, leaving 14 bases between. This CDR3 is built from 16 residues. Germline-derived CDR1 and CDR2 are MNHNY and SVGAGI (reference sequence). For the CDR3, the DNA is TGTGCCAGCAGTTACGGGCCAGGGGAAACTAATTCACCCCTCCACTTT. Encoded protein: CASSYGPGETNSPLHF.

The genes are TRBV10-3 and TRBJ1-3; a weak D match, TRBD1 (5 bases). CDR1 is ENHRY and CDR2 is SYGVKD in the germline V gene. V dropped 6 bases and J dropped 3 bases, with 9 bases sitting between them. The CDR3 has 13 amino acids. The CDR3 here is CAIRQAFGNTIYF. The CDR3, as DNA: TGTGCCATCAGACAGGCTTTTGGAAACACCATATATTTT.

In its sample, this clone was seen once. The rearrangement links TRBV28 to TRBJ2-7, with 8 bases matching TRBD1. CDR3 size: 14 residues. Unmatched junction bases numbered 4, after V lost 6 bases and J lost 0 bases. Germline V gives CDR1 MDHEN, CDR2 SYDVKM. This chain's CDR3 is CASRRTGPSYEQYF. The CDR3, as DNA: TGTGCCAGCAGACGGACAGGGCCCTCCTACGAGCAGTACTTC.

The chain carries TRBV25-1 and TRBJ1-2, with 10 bases lining up with TRBD1. After removal of 3 bases from V and 2 bases from J, the junction contained 0 bases not matched to a gene. In germline, CDR1 is MGHDK, CDR2 SYGVNS. The CDR3 is 14 residues long. This CDR3 reads CASSETGGNYGYTF. Written as DNA, the CDR3 is TGTGCCAGCAGTGAGACAGGGGGCAACTATGGCTACACCTTC.

The chain has TRBV4-2 and TRBJ2-2, with D possibly TRBD2 on 6 matching bases. This CDR3 is 17 amino acids long. Germline values: CDR1 LGHNA, CDR2 YNFKEQ. V was cut by 3 bases and J by 0 bases, with 14 bases left in between. The CDR3 loop reads CASSHMAGLPNTGELFF. The CDR3 DNA sequence: TGTGCCAGCAGCCATATGGCGGGACTCCCGAACACCGGGGAGCTGTTTTTT.

This chain joins TRBV4-2 and TRBJ1-2; D might be TRBD1 (6 bases). CDR3 length equals 15 residues. Trimming stripped 6 bases from V and 6 bases from J, with 20 bases between. The germline V gene has CDR1 LGHNA and CDR2 YNFKEQ. Written as DNA, the CDR3 is TGTGCCAGCAGGAGTTGGGCAGGGGTGATGGATGGCTACACCTTC. Translation gives CASRSWAGVMDGYTF.

The chain employs TRBV30 and TRBJ1-5; the match to TRBD1 covers 9 bases. With 3 bases clipped from V and 2 bases from J, the junction kept 2 bases outside the gene matches. The CDR3 runs 14 residues. Germline CDR1 and CDR2: GTSNPN and SVGIG (reference sequence). CDR3 sequence reads: CAWRQGAGNQPQHF. CDR3 DNA: TGTGCCTGGAGACAGGGGGCAGGCAATCAGCCCCAGCATTTT.

The rearrangement uses TRBV18 and TRBJ1-2, with D unclear. Germline CDR1 and CDR2: KGHSH and LQKENI. With 3 bases removed from V and 7 bases from J, the gap between germline ends came to 12 bases. This CDR3 spans 13 amino acids. This CDR3 is CASSPPWVAGYTF. The CDR3 DNA reads as TGTGCCAGCTCACCCCCATGGGTGGCTGGCTACACCTTC.

The gene calls are TRBV5-1 and TRBJ2-5; TRBD1 is a possible D gene (5 bases). The CDR3 consists of 13 residues. Germline values: CDR1 SGHRS, CDR2 YFSETQ. Trimming removed 8 bases at V and 5 bases at J, with 16 bases between. CDR3 sequence: CASKDTFGETQYF. DNA of the CDR3: TGCGCCAGTAAGGACACGTTCGGGGAGACCCAGTACTTC.